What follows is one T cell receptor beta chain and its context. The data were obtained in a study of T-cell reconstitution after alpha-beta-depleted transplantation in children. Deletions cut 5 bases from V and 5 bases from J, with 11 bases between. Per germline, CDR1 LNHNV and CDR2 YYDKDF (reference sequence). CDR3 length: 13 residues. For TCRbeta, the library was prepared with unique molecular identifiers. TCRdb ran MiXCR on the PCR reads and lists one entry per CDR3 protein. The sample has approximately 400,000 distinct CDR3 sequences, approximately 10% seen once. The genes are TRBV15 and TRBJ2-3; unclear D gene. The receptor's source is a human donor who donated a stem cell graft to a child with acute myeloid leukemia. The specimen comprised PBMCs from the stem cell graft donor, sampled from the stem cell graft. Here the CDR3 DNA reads TGTGCCACCAGCGGACGGTTAGGAGATACGCAGTATTTT. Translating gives CATSGRLGDTQYF.